This is a list of T cell receptor beta chains from one sample in a study of blood T cell repertoires in COVID-19. Some clones are missing from TCRdb's copy, which holds only in-frame ones; the method was immunoSEQ multiplex PCR. The sample yields 50,000 to 70,000 clones, over 75% seen once. The sample was peripheral blood. The source of these receptors is a human donor with active COVID-19. The donor label of this sample is uncertain. CDR3s include the opening cysteine and the closing phenylalanine or tryptophan. A D gene is named only where the DNA matches it firmly. A row's size may be missing; if present it is once, few, many or a size class.

D	V	J	size	DNA	CDR3
TRBD2	TRBV5-1	TRBJ2-2	-	TGCGCCAGCAGCTTGGTGGGACTAGCGCCCGGGGAGCTGTTTTTT	CASSLVGLAPGELFF
-	TRBV27	TRBJ1-1	-	TGTGCCAGCAGTTCAGGGGCCGTGAACACTGAAGCTTTCTTT	CASSSGAVNTEAFF
-	TRBV6-5	TRBJ1-5	-	TGTGCCAGCAGTTACTCCCGGTTCTCGAATCAGCCCCAGCATTTT	CASSYSRFSNQPQHF
TRBD2	TRBV5-1	TRBJ2-5	-	TGCGCCAGCAGCTTGGCCACTAGCGGGGGCTCCTCACGAGAGACCCAGTACTTC	CASSLATSGGSSRETQYF
-	TRBV5-1	TRBJ1-1	-	TGCGCCAGCAGCTTGGCCGGGGGAATGAACACTGAAGCTTTCTTT	CASSLAGGMNTEAFF
-	TRBV6-4	TRBJ2-1	-	TGTGCCAGCAGTGACACATCTAGCGTCAGGCAGTTCTTC	CASSDTSSVRQFF
-	TRBV6-5	TRBJ2-1	-	TGTGCCAGCAGTAGGGGGAGCTCCTACAATGAGCAGTTCTTC	CASSRGSSYNEQFF
TRBD1	TRBV11-2	TRBJ1-2	-	TGTGCCAGCAGCCCGTACAGGGGACTCGGCTACACCTTC	CASSPYRGLGYTF
TRBD1	TRBV2	TRBJ1-2	-	TGTGCCAGCAGTGCCCAGGGGGCTAACTATGGCTACACCTTC	CASSAQGANYGYTF
TRBD1	TRBV18	TRBJ1-6	-	TGTGCCAGCTCCCTTGGGACAGGGACTAATTCACCCCTCCACTTT	CASSLGTGTNSPLHF
TRBD2	TRBV7-2	TRBJ2-2	-	TGTGCCAGCAGCGCCCAAGCGGGGGGGAACACCGGGGAGCTGTTTTTT	CASSAQAGGNTGELFF
TRBD2	TRBV7-3	TRBJ2-1	-	TGTGCCAGCAGCTTAAGGATCGGAGCGGGAGGGCCCTACAATGAGCAGTTCTTC	CASSLRIGAGGPYNEQFF
-	TRBV6-2/TRBV6-3	TRBJ1-2	-	TGTGCCAGCAGTGTCCTGGCAGGTTCCAATGGCTACACCTTC	CASSVLAGSNGYTF
TRBD1	TRBV11-2	TRBJ1-1	-	TGTGCCAGCAGCGGAGTACAGGGGAGCACTGAAGCTTTCTTT	CASSGVQGSTEAFF
-	TRBV6-6	TRBJ2-2	-	TGTGCCAGCGTTCGAGGGCCGAACACCGGGGAGCTGTTTTTT	CASVRGPNTGELFF
TRBD1	TRBV7-2	TRBJ2-4	-	TGTGCCAGCAGCTTAGGACAGGGCCTGAACATTCAGTACTTC	CASSLGQGLNIQYF
TRBD2	TRBV11-3	TRBJ2-2	-	TGTGCCAGCAGCCCTCTAGCGGGAGTTAACACCGGGGAGCTGTTTTTT	CASSPLAGVNTGELFF
-	TRBV9	TRBJ2-2	-	TGTGCCAGCAGCTCGACAGGTCTTTACGGGGAGCTGTTTTTT	CASSSTGLYGELFF
-	TRBV18	TRBJ2-7	-	TGTGCCAGCTCACCAATATCGGGGATCAGCGAGCAGTACTTC	CASSPISGISEQYF
-	TRBV28	TRBJ2-2	once	TGTGCCAGCACTTTTAGAACGACCGGGGAGCTGTTTTTT	CASTFRTTGELFF
TRBD1	TRBV27	TRBJ1-5	-	TGTGCCAGCAGCCCGGACAGGGTGAATCAGCCCCAGCATTTT	CASSPDRVNQPQHF
-	TRBV9	TRBJ2-1	-	TGTGCCAGCAGCCCTTCCCCCTCGAGCTCCTACAATGAGCAGTTCTTC	CASSPSPSSSYNEQFF
TRBD1	TRBV10-3	TRBJ1-3	few	TGTGCCATCAGTGAGACATTGGGACAGACCTCTGGAAACACCATATATTTT	CAISETLGQTSGNTIYF